Below, 15 T cell receptor beta chains from the same sample are listed, as sequenced in a study of response to subunit inactivated influenza vaccine. Using its own MiXCR run on the RT-PCR reads, TCRdb lists one record per CDR3 protein. The table has fewer than 350,000 distinct CDR3 sequences, roughly a fifth seen once. The sequencing used PBMCs from blood, collected roughly 20 months after vaccination. The receptors shown here come from a man between 50 and 70 years old who received an inactivated influenza vaccine.

Comment on this clonotype: Compared with germline, one end of the junction differs, possibly owing to a read error. The V and J genes are TRBV23-1 and TRBJ2-7, with D uncertain. TRBV23-1 is treated as an ORF (open reading frame) with a function not yet certain. This CDR3 is built from 9 residues. CDR3 sequence (DNA): TGCGCCAGCAGTACTCTTAGAGACTTC. Its protein product is CASSTLRDF.

This clonotype was observed a few times. The DNA of the CDR3 is TGTGCCAGCAGCTTTAGCGGGAGCCACGAGACCCAGTACTTC. Protein: CASSFSGSHETQYF. The V gene is TRBV27, the J gene TRBJ2-5; TRBD2 aligns across 9 bases. V lost 6 bases to trimming and J lost 5 bases; unmatched junction nucleotides: 7. Germline V gives CDR1 MNHEY, CDR2 SMNVEV (reference sequence). The CDR3 has 14 residues.

J is TRBJ2-1 and V is TRBV4-3, with 10 bases aligning to TRBD1. Trimming removed 3 bases from V and 5 bases from J; junction bases left unmatched: 7. The CDR3 spans 16 residues. Germline V gives CDR1 LGHNA, CDR2 YSLEER. As DNA, the CDR3 is TGCGCCAGCAGCCAGTCGACAGGGGGCAGGGACAATGAGCAGTTCTTC. It translates to CASSQSTGGRDNEQFF.

The table lists this clonotype with many counts. The chain uses TRBV28 and TRBJ1-2, with a weak D call TRBD1 (5 bases). Germline assignment: CDR1 MDHEN and CDR2 SYDVKM. This CDR3 spans 13 amino acids. With 5 bases removed from V and 4 bases from J, the gap between germline ends came to 11 bases. The CDR3 here is CASSRGPVYGYTF. CDR3 DNA: TGTGCCAGCAGTCGGGGACCGGTCTATGGCTACACCTTC.

This clonotype appeared a few times. This chain joins TRBV18 and TRBJ1-1; the D gene is possibly TRBD1 (6 bases). This CDR3 has 15 amino acids. Germline lookup yields CDR1 KGHSH and CDR2 LQKENI. With 2 bases removed from V and 2 bases from J, the gap between germline ends came to 12 bases. CDR3 nucleotides: TGTGCCAGCTCACCATCGGGGGCAAAAAACACTGAAGCTTTCTTT. Protein: CASSPSGAKNTEAFF. The full variable domain, with the rest looked up from reference TRBV18 and TRBJ1-1, is NAGVMQNPRHLVRRRGQEARLRCSPMKGHSHVYWYRQLPEEGLKFMVYLQKENIIDESGMPKERFSAEFPKEGPSILRIQQVVRGDSAAYFCASSPSGAKNTEAFFGQGTRLTVV.

This clonotype occurred a few times. The rearrangement uses TRBV5-1 and TRBJ1-6, with 9 positions matching TRBD1. Germline V gene sequence: CDR1 SGHRS, CDR2 YFSETQ. This CDR3 is built from 15 residues. Losses at the gene ends were 2 bases for V and 9 bases for J; bases not matched to a gene: 6. The CDR3 spells CASSLGQGRSSPLHF. CDR3 DNA sequence: TGCGCCAGCAGCTTAGGACAGGGGAGGAGTTCACCCCTCCACTTT.

The gene calls are TRBV10-3 and TRBJ1-5, with TRBD1 matching over 7 bases. The trim removed 8 bases at V and 0 bases at J, leaving 4 bases unmatched. CDR1 and CDR2 from the germline V gene are ENHRY and SYGVKD. The CDR3 contains 14 residues. Written as DNA, the CDR3 is TGTGCCATCGGAGCAGGGGGTAGCAATCAGCCCCAGCATTTT. Translation gives CAIGAGGSNQPQHF.

V usage is TRBV12-3 or TRBV12-4 and J usage is TRBJ1-4; TRBD1 agrees at 7 bases. This CDR3 region has 15 residues. V lost 5 bases and J lost 0; bases outside the gene matches: 3. The CDR3 sequence: CASSQGGATNEKLFF. The CDR3, as DNA: TGTGCCAGCAGTCAAGGGGGCGCAACTAATGAAAAACTGTTTTTT.

A remark on this clonotype: Germline and junction disagree at one end, which may indicate a read error. The chain has TRBV12-3 or TRBV12-4 and TRBJ1-1, with unresolved D. This CDR3 is built from 15 residues. The CDR3 is CASSLGPPMNTESFF. The CDR3 DNA reads TGTGCCAGCAGTTTAGGCCCGCCTATGAACACTGAATCTTTCTTT.

The chain is built from TRBV5-6 and TRBJ1-2; maybe TRBD1 (5 bases). The CDR3 contains 15 residues. Germline CDR1 and CDR2: SGHDT and YYEEEE. Between the trimmed V and J ends, which lost 0 bases and 7 bases, there was a span of 16 bases. This chain's CDR3 is CASSLAMVTTGGYTF. Here the CDR3 DNA reads TGTGCCAGCAGCTTGGCTATGGTAACTACAGGTGGCTACACCTTC.

The table lists this clonotype with many counts. The chain recombines TRBV7-2 with TRBJ1-1; 8 bases match TRBD1. V lost 2 bases, J lost 0 bases, and 11 bases stayed unmatched. CDR1 and CDR2 from the germline V gene are SGHTA and FQGNSA. The CDR3 covers 18 residues. For the CDR3, the DNA is TGTGCCAGCAGCTTATCGGGACAGGCAGGCGGTGTGAACACTGAAGCTTTCTTT. Amino acid sequence: CASSLSGQAGGVNTEAFF. Using reference TRBV7-2 and TRBJ1-1 for the parts outside the CDR3, the full variable domain is GAGVSQSPSNKVTEKGKDVELRCDPISGHTALYWYRQSLGQGLEFLIYFQGNSAPDKSGLPSDRFSAERTGGSVSTLTIQRTQQEDSAVYLCASSLSGQAGGVNTEAFFGQGTRLTVV.

The chain uses TRBV5-1 and TRBJ2-5, with TRBD1 as a possible D gene (6 bases). This CDR3 has 15 amino acids. Per the germline V gene, CDR1 is SGHRS and CDR2 is YFSETQ. Trimming removed 4 bases at V and 2 bases at J, with 15 bases between. DNA for the CDR3: TGCGCCAGCAGCCCGATTACAGGGCTTCAAGAGACCCAGTACTTC. Amino acids: CASSPITGLQETQYF.

This clonotype came up a few times. This chain uses TRBV20-1 with TRBJ1-5, with a weak D call TRBD1 (6 bases). Germline values: CDR1 DFQATT, CDR2 SNEGSKA (reference sequence). V lost 8 bases and J 0 bases, leaving 20 bases between the germline ends. There are 16 residues in the CDR3. CDR3 amino acids: CSTRLGAQNSNQPQHF. The CDR3 DNA reads TGCAGTACTCGCCTGGGGGCGCAGAATAGCAATCAGCCCCAGCATTTT.

A few counts support this clonotype. V gene TRBV19 combines with J gene TRBJ1-5; D unclear. V lost 3 bases, J lost 2 bases, and 8 bases lay in between. Germline lookup yields CDR1 LNHDA and CDR2 SQIVND (reference sequence). The CDR3 extends over 14 amino acids. The CDR3 DNA reads TGTGCCAGTAGTATTACAGTCGGCAATCAGCCCCAGCATTTT. Amino acid sequence: CASSITVGNQPQHF.

In its sample, this clonotype was seen a few times. The rearrangement joins TRBV29-1 to TRBJ1-1, with D maybe TRBD1 (6 bases). There are 13 residues in the CDR3. Trimming took 6 bases from V and 1 from J, leaving 12 bases between them. Germline V gene sequence: CDR1 SQVTM, CDR2 ANQGSEA. DNA of the CDR3: TGCAGCGTGGAAAAGGGACAGAACACTGAAGCTTTCTTT. The encoded protein is CSVEKGQNTEAFF.